The 23 T cell receptor beta chains below come from one sample, sequenced in a study of breast tumors, draining lymph nodes, adjacent tissues. Axillary draining lymph nodes of breast cancer patients supplied the node samples. TCRdb re-called the multiplex PCR reads with MiXCR, one entry per CDR3 protein. This sample has 150,000 to 200,000 distinct CDR3 sequences, with 30% to 35% found just once. The sample was axillary lymph node tissue. These receptors all stem from a female donor with breast cancer. Some clones in this sample may be carry-over from other donors' samples.

The chain recombines TRBV6-4 with TRBJ2-2; D gene uncertain. The CDR3 has 11 amino acids. V was clipped by 4 bases and J by 6 bases, with 3 bases between them. Germline-derived CDR1 and CDR2 are MRHNA and SNTAGT. The CDR3, as DNA: TGTGCCAGCAGTGGCCCCGGGGAGCTGTTTTTT. Amino acids: CASSGPGELFF.

This clonotype was counted a few times. A much larger clone lies one base from this, so it may be a read error. The chain uses TRBV20-1 and TRBJ2-3, with TRBD1 matching over 8 bases. Germline lookup yields CDR1 DFQATT and CDR2 SNEGSKA (reference sequence). Unmatched junction bases numbered 12, after V lost 5 bases and J lost 8 bases. The CDR3 extends over 14 amino acids. The chain's CDR3 is CSAHGQGGRATQYF. CDR3 DNA sequence: TGCAGTGCTCATGGACAGGGTGGCAGAGCTACGCAGTATTTT.

Comment on this clonotype: Compared with germline, one end of the junction differs, possibly owing to a read error. This chain links TRBV9 with TRBJ2-5; TRBD2 might be the D (7 bases). This CDR3 has 14 amino acids. Germline V gives CDR1 SGDLS, CDR2 YYNGEE. CDR3: CASSVGGGQEIQSF. In DNA, the CDR3 is TGTGCCAGCAGCGTAGGGGGGGGGCAAGAGATCCAGTCCTTC.

This clonotype was picked up many times. The chain is built from TRBV20-1 and TRBJ2-3; D may be TRBD2 (6 bases). The V end lost 2 bases, the J end lost 1 base, and 13 bases lay between the germline ends. Germline V CDR1 and CDR2: DFQATT, SNEGSKA (reference sequence). This CDR3 is 15 amino acids long. CDR3 coding DNA: TGCAGTGCTAGAAGAGTTGGGACTCGCACAGATACGCAGTATTTT. It yields the protein CSARRVGTRTDTQYF.

In the case of this clonotype: A much larger clone lies one base from this, so it may be a read error. The chain couples TRBV5-1 to TRBJ2-6, with D tentatively TRBD1 or TRBD2 (5 bases each). This CDR3 region has 12 residues. Germline assignment: CDR1 SGHRS and CDR2 YFSETQ. With 0 bases removed from V and 19 bases from J, the gap between germline ends came to 14 bases. The CDR3 sequence is CASSLVRGPCTF. The CDR3 nucleotides read TGCGCCAGCAGCTTGGTACGGGGACCCTGCACTTTC.

This rearrangement joins TRBV15 to TRBJ1-6, with unresolved D. Germline CDR1 and CDR2: LNHNV and YYDKDF (reference sequence). V was clipped by 0 bases and J by 9 bases, with 15 bases between them. The CDR3 has 16 amino acids. CDR3 in DNA: TGTGCCACCAGCAGAGATCTGGCAGCCTGGGGTTCACCCCTCCACTTT. Its translation: CATSRDLAAWGSPLHF.

Ten or more counts support this clonotype. The chain combines TRBV7-2 with TRBJ2-7, with D tentatively TRBD1 (5 bases). V lost 2 bases and J lost 4, with 18 bases in between. This CDR3 is built from 16 residues. CDR1 is SGHTA, CDR2 FQGNSA, per germline. CDR3: CASSLLPTLGEYEQYF. The CDR3 bases are TGTGCCAGCAGCTTACTCCCCACTTTAGGGGAATACGAGCAGTACTTC.

As regards this clonotype: This clone may be a read error of a much larger clone one base away. The J gene is TRBJ2-2, the V gene TRBV6-2 or TRBV6-3, with unresolved D. Germline V gives CDR1 MNHEY, CDR2 SVGEGT. The CDR3 loop spans 12 amino acids. Trimming took 6 bases from V and 1 from J, leaving 3 bases between them. The CDR3 here is CASRENTGELFF. CDR3 coding DNA: TGTGCCAGCAGAGAGAACACCGGGGAGCTGTTTTTT.

There are many counts of this clonotype. The rearrangement links TRBV13 to TRBJ2-7; D gene uncertain. CDR3 length: 14 residues. CDR1 is PRHDT, CDR2 FYEKMQ, per germline (reference sequence). Trimming removed 1 base from V and 2 bases from J, with 9 bases in between. This CDR3 is CASSLARGAYEQYF. The CDR3 bases are TGTGCCAGCAGCTTAGCGCGAGGAGCCTACGAGCAGTACTTC. Together with reference TRBV13 and TRBJ2-7, the CDR3 gives the full variable domain: AAGVIQSPRHLIKEKRETATLKCYPIPRHDTVYWYQQGPGQDPQFLISFYEKMQSDKGSIPDRFSAQQFSDYHSELNMSSLELGDSALYFCASSLARGAYEQYFGPGTRLTVT.

This clonotype was seen many times. The chain uses TRBV6-5 and TRBJ2-3; D gene uncertain. V was clipped by 6 bases and J by 1 base, with 23 bases between them. The CDR3 is made up of 18 amino acids. Germline CDR1 reads MNHEY; CDR2 reads SVGAGI. CDR3 nucleotide sequence: TGTGCCAGCAGCTTTCCGGAACGACTTTCCCCTCGCACAGATACGCAGTATTTT. Its protein product is CASSFPERLSPRTDTQYF.

Ten or more counts support this clonotype. V and J are TRBV5-1 and TRBJ1-2, with D possibly TRBD1 on 6 matching bases. CDR3 length: 12 amino acids. CDR1 is SGHRS, CDR2 YFSETQ, per germline. V lost 4 bases to trimming and J lost 5 bases, with 9 bases between them. The CDR3 here is CASSPQGYGYTF. In DNA, the CDR3 is TGCGCCAGCAGCCCACAGGGTTATGGCTACACCTTC. The full variable domain, completed using reference TRBV5-1 and TRBJ1-2, is KAGVTQTPRYLIKTRGQQVTLSCSPISGHRSVSWYQQTPGQGLQFLFEYFSETQRNKGNFPGRFSGRQFSNSRSEMNVSTLELGDSALYLCASSPQGYGYTFGSGTRLTVV.

This clonotype was detected ten times or more. The chain links TRBV7-6 to TRBJ2-3, with a possible D match to TRBD2 (6 bases). This CDR3 has 16 amino acids. V lost 5 bases, J lost 4 bases, and 19 bases lay in between. The germline V gene encodes CDR1 SGHVS and CDR2 FNYEAQ. The CDR3 bases are TGTGCCAGCAGCCCACAAGGCGGGACTGTCGCAGATACGCAGTATTTT. As protein: CASSPQGGTVADTQYF.

The chain joins TRBV7-9 to TRBJ1-4, with 8 bases identical to TRBD1. Germline values: CDR1 SEHNR, CDR2 FQNEAQ (reference sequence). V gave up 3 bases and J gave up 8 bases; unmatched junction bases: 8. The CDR3 loop spans 15 amino acids. CDR3 region: CASSFSLTGGEKLFF. CDR3 sequence (DNA): TGTGCCAGCAGCTTCTCGTTAACAGGGGGGGAAAAACTGTTTTTT.

There are a few counts of this clonotype. The chain joins TRBV12-3 or TRBV12-4 to TRBJ1-5, with 7 bases fitting TRBD1. With 7 bases clipped from V and 2 bases from J, the junction kept 11 bases outside the gene matches. This CDR3 spans 16 amino acids. The CDR3 here is CASILTGVGGNQPQHF. The CDR3 bases are TGTGCCAGCATCCTAACAGGGGTAGGGGGCAATCAGCCCCAGCATTTT.

With regard to this clonotype: Possible read error: a much larger clone is one base away. CDR3: CASRLTGVEQHF. CDR3 nucleotide sequence: TGCGCCAGCAGATTAACAGGGGTCGAGCAGCACTTC. V gene TRBV5-1 combines with J gene TRBJ2-4, with TRBD1 identical over 7 bases. The CDR3 spans 12 residues. Germline V gives CDR1 SGHRS, CDR2 YFSETQ.

This clonotype was counted ten times or more. J is TRBJ2-5 and V is TRBV7-8; 7 bases agree with TRBD2. Germline V gives CDR1 SGHVS, CDR2 FQNEAQ. CDR3 length: 12 amino acids. Unmatched junction bases numbered 2, after V lost 5 bases and J lost 5 bases. CDR3 nucleotide sequence: TGTGCCAGCAGCCGTAGCGGGGAGACCCAGTACTTC. Translated, it gives CASSRSGETQYF.

This clonotype occurred many times. The chain couples TRBV2 to TRBJ2-3; tentatively, D is TRBD1 (6 bases). The CDR3 sequence is 14 residues long. The ends were cut back, 6 bases at V and 4 bases at J, with 14 bases in the middle. Germline V gives CDR1 SNHLY, CDR2 FYNNEI. CDR3 region: CASSSTTGADTQYF. CDR3 DNA: TGTGCCAGCAGCTCGACGACAGGCGCAGATACGCAGTATTTT.

About this clonotype: The CDR3 does not end in the conserved phenylalanine or tryptophan, so this is likely a read error. The V and J genes are TRBV5-4 and TRBJ2-1, with TRBD1 matching over 10 bases. The CDR3 contains 15 residues. With V trimmed by 3 bases and J by 4 bases, 4 bases remained unmatched. Germline-derived CDR1 and CDR2 are SGHNT and YYREEE (reference sequence). The CDR3, as DNA: TGTGCCAGCAGCTCAGACAGGGGGCATTACAATGAGCAGTTCCTC. Amino acid sequence: CASSSDRGHYNEQFL.

The genes are TRBV15 and TRBJ1-4; D remains unclear. V gave up 10 bases and J gave up 7 bases, with 16 bases separating them. The CDR3 is made up of 13 amino acids. Germline CDR1 and CDR2: LNHNV and YYDKDF (reference sequence). This CDR3 is CAMYGGMREKLFF. The CDR3 coding sequence is TGTGCCATGTATGGAGGGATGCGTGAAAAACTGTTTTTT. Full variable domain (outside the CDR3, taken from reference TRBV15 and TRBJ1-4): DAMVIQNPRYQVTQFGKPVTLSCSQTLNHNVMYWYQQKSSQAPKLLFHYYDKDFNNEADTPDNFQSRRPNTSFCFLDIRSPGLGDTAMYLCAMYGGMREKLFFGSGTQLSVL.

This clonotype has at least ten counts. The V and J genes are TRBV7-3 and TRBJ2-1; no definite D call. V was pared by 5 bases and J by 7 bases, with 18 bases between. Germline V CDR1 and CDR2: SGHTA, FQGTGA. The length of the CDR3 is 15 residues. Written as DNA, the CDR3 is TGTGCCAGCAGCCCACAAAAGAGAGAGATAAATGAGCAGTTCTTC. Its translation: CASSPQKREINEQFF.

In its sample, this clonotype was seen a few times. This may stem from a read error, because a much larger clone lies one nucleotide away. The chain recombines TRBV11-2 with TRBJ2-3, with 11 bases that match TRBD2. This CDR3 comprises 16 residues. The germline CDR1 and CDR2 sequences are SGHAT and FQNNGV. V shed 5 bases and J 5 bases; nucleotides not matched to a gene: 9. The CDR3 coding sequence is TGTGCCAGCAGCGGGGGACTAGCGGCAGGGCAAGATACGCAGTATTTT. Its translation: CASSGGLAAGQDTQYF.

As regards this clonotype: Possible read error: a much larger clone is one base away. The rearrangement uses TRBV11-3 and TRBJ2-7; possibly TRBD1 for D (5 bases). Trimming removed 1 base from V and 3 bases from J, with 10 bases in between. CDR3 length equals 14 residues. The V gene's germline CDR1 is SGHNT and CDR2 YENEEA. CDR3 DNA sequence: TGTGCCAGCAGCTTAGCCCAGGGATTCTACGAGCAGTACTTC. Translation: CASSLAQGFYEQYF.

This clonotype was detected many times. This chain links TRBV9 with TRBJ2-7; 11 bases fit TRBD2. This CDR3 has 15 amino acids. The germline V gene has CDR1 SGDLS and CDR2 YYNGEE. The junction had 7 bases not matched to a gene; V was cut back by 3 bases and J by 5 bases. The CDR3 nucleotides read TGTGCCAGCAGCGGTAGCGGGAGGGGGTCGGACGAGCAGTACTTC. This codes for CASSGSGRGSDEQYF.